This T cell receptor beta chain came from a study of OX40 agonist ivuxolimab in advanced cancers. Study information: The drug used for patients, ivuxolimab, was an agonistic anti-OX40 (CD134) antibody. One hepatocellular carcinoma and two cutaneous melanoma patients partially responded. Study-wide results and limits: The average count of expanded clones was higher among CD8+ T cells than among CD4+. Some of the nonresponding patients also showed low levels of normalized T-cell clonal expansion.

With regard to this clone: As yet, its antigen is unknown.

The repertoire was sequenced with immunoSEQ multiplex PCR; TCRdb's copy has only in-frame clones and lacks some. The top ten hold just under 1% of the sample, which has more than 75,000 clones, about 85% seen once. J gave up 1 base and V 7 bases, and 9 bases lay outside the gene matches. The CDR3 totals 15 residues. Germline CDR1 and CDR2: LNHDA and SQIVND (reference sequence). The material sequenced was CD4+ or CD8+ T cells sorted from blood, taken in a trial of the OX40 agonist ivuxolimab. This chain uses TRBV19 with TRBJ1-1, with 7 nucleotides matching TRBD1. This receptor was identified in an adult with an advanced solid tumor such as melanoma, head and neck, liver or kidney cancer. CDR3: CASTLQGIGNTEAFF. The DNA of the CDR3 is TGTGCCAGTACCCTACAGGGGATAGGGAACACTGAAGCTTTCTTT.